Here is one T cell receptor beta chain with its context. The sample belongs to a study of patients and donors after allogeneic stem cell transplantation. MiXCR was run by TCRdb on the RT-PCR reads, yielding one entry per CDR3 protein. Among approximately 170,000 distinct CDR3 sequences listed, nearly 25% were seen once. CDR1 and CDR2 from the germline V gene are SGHTA and FQGNSA. The ends were cut back, 1 base at V and 7 bases at J, with 5 bases in the middle. The CDR3 sequence is 12 residues long. The sequence came from a human donor who was either an allogeneic HSCT recipient or a stem cell or donor lymphocyte infusion donor (not recorded which). It is not recorded whose cells these are; they may come from a transplant donor. Sequencing was carried out using blood, either unsorted or a sorted T cell fraction (not recorded which). The J gene is TRBJ2-1, the V gene TRBV7-2; D not certain. CDR3 sequence: CASSLGFNEQFF. CDR3 coding DNA: TGTGCCAGCAGCTTAGGTTTTAATGAGCAGTTCTTC.